The clone carrying this TCR beta chain was counted a single time. Original processing notes: For nucleated cells, counts were estimated from reference gene primer amplification. The repertoire was sequenced with immunoSEQ multiplex PCR; TCRdb's copy has only in-frame clones and lacks some. D and trimming were read from the DNA, whereas the V and J calls and clone size are those reported in that table. The data contain 100,000 to 150,000 clones, 80% to 90% of them singletons. This record belongs to a study of blood T cell repertoires in COVID-19. CDR1 is KGHSH, CDR2 LQKENI, per germline. Trimming left V 3 bases short and J 6 bases short, with 18 bases between. The CDR3 covers 16 residues.

This chain links TRBV18 with TRBJ1-5; perhaps TRBD1 as D (5 bases). Input material: peripheral blood. The sequence was obtained from a man in his forties or fifties with active or convalescent COVID-19. CDR3 sequence: CASSPGGVGGSQPQHF. DNA of the CDR3: TGTGCCAGCTCACCCGGGGGGGTAGGAGGCAGTCAGCCCCAGCATTTT.